Below, one T cell receptor (beta chain) is given with its context. Its specificity is unknown. This sample is part of a study of cytomegalovirus exposure and HLA in healthy donors. Study-level findings and limits: Segments of the TCR beta V type were, in most cases, productive about 90% or about 30% of the time in an earlier analysis. One later analysis reportedly identified an Asian-associated ancestry cluster that showed fewer N-insertions than the roughly 670-donor mean. One cluster of highly shared sequence variants probably arose as a sequencing artifact. Among immune exposure information, only CMV serostatus was available.

This CDR3 has 15 residues. Germline V gives CDR1 SGHNT, CDR2 YYREEE (reference sequence). The germline V and J ends were trimmed by 0 bases and 3 bases, with 10 bases remaining between them. Primers for the PCR totalled 60 Vbeta and 13 Jbeta. Assay: immunoSEQ multiplex PCR; the TCRdb copy retains only in-frame clones and omits some. In the table there are 95,000 to 150,000 clones, about four fifths of which are singletons. The sequence came from a man between 18 and 35 years old in good health and CMV-seronegative. Input material: PBMCs. The chain employs TRBV5-4 and TRBJ1-3, with TRBD1 as a possible D gene (6 bases). The CDR3 sequence is CASSLVGGGGNTIYF. The CDR3 region has the DNA TGTGCCAGCAGCTTGGTAGGGGGTGGTGGAAACACCATATATTTT.